Included here is one T cell receptor beta chain sequence, with context. Several immunoSEQ 96-well plates shared each subset's DNA, each plate a replicate. Spread over ten immunoSEQ deep assay plates, unsorted PBMC DNA underwent sequencing. The data were produced by immunoSEQ multiplex PCR, yet TCRdb's version contains in-frame clones alone and is incomplete. The data show 450,000 to 500,000 clones, almost 80% seen once. This record belongs to a study of shared clonotypes between healthy human individuals. The CDR3 length is 16 residues. Germline CDR1 reads SGHKS; CDR2 reads YYEKEE (reference sequence). V shed 3 bases and J 1 base; nucleotides not matched to a gene: 8.

The TCR was taken from a middle-aged woman in good health. Some clones in this sample may be carry-over from other donors' samples. The chain combines TRBV5-5 with TRBJ2-3, with 7 bases lining up with TRBD2. The sequencing sample was made of PBMCs. CDR3 amino acids: CASSSKAGLRTDTQYF. CDR3 nucleotides: TGTGCCAGCAGCTCCAAAGCGGGACTCCGCACAGATACGCAGTATTTT.